The entry below describes one TCR beta chain. The target of this receptor is not known. Per-base qualities were not stored, and no clone one base away is much larger. These data are taken from a study of blood T cell repertoires in COVID-19 (dated by TCRdb to 2020 to 2021). Background for the entire study: The collaborator samples originated in the United States, Italy and Spain and spanned the acute and convalescent phases of COVID-19. The material from the prospective study consisted of cDNA or gDNA derived from T cells, B-cell-depleted T cells, or PBMCs. Deeply sampled blood TCRbeta repertoires from subjects exposed to, actively infected with, or recovered from COVID-19 were included in the dataset. The repertoires were released in a freely available public database intended as a resource for research on the immune response to SARS-CoV-2. The samples were drawn from the first 160 participants of the ongoing ImmuneRACE study and from more than 1,000 subjects provided by 6 global collaborators. Nearly every sample came with metadata listing a de-identified subject ID, COVID-19 status, age in years and sex. HLA class I and class II types, where available, came from metadata supplied by the sample provider rather than from assay-based typing. Study-wide findings and limitations: Clinical and demographic metadata were provided uncurated, with the amount varying by source and participant.

CDR1 SQVTM and CDR2 ANQGSEA are derived from the germline V gene. V drops 4 bases and J drops 2 bases, leaving 10 bases in between. There are 13 amino acids in the CDR3, from cysteine to phenylalanine inclusive. Here the CDR3 DNA is all that survives: 39 bases in frame from base 1. TCRbeta CDR3 regions were amplified from genomic DNA using the immunoSEQ Assay, a bias-controlled multiplex PCR. Processing in the source paper ran as follows. The number of nucleated cells in each sample was estimated by amplification of reference gene primers within the assay. Sequence reads were collapsed and filtered to measure the absolute abundance of every unique TCRbeta CDR3 rearrangement. Productive Simpson clonality was computed per sample as the square root of Simpson's diversity index over productive rearrangements. The table was pulled from immuneACCESS by TCRdb, which kept in-frame rearrangements only. Such tables lose some clones; where checked, under half of the loss comes from unresolved V genes, and the rest has no known cause. V and J calls plus clone size are reproduced from that table; the DNA served to infer D and trimming. The sample includes 85,000 to 110,000 clones, with about nine tenths observed a single time. The top ten clones comprise about 15% of the sample.

Whole blood was collected in K2EDTA tubes by collaborating institutions according to the institutions' own protocols. For TCRbeta analysis, collaborators shipped samples in one of three forms: frozen whole blood, isolated PBMCs, or DNA extracted from either of those sample types. The receptor chain draws on TRBV29-1 and TRBJ2-3; the D region possibly corresponds to TRBD1 (6 bases align). The receptor was derived from a woman aged 80 or older in a cohort sampled during active COVID-19. Input material: peripheral blood. In nucleotides, the sequence is TGCAGCGTTGGGGGGCCCCCCACAGATACGCAGTATTTT. Translation gives CSVGGPPTDTQYF.